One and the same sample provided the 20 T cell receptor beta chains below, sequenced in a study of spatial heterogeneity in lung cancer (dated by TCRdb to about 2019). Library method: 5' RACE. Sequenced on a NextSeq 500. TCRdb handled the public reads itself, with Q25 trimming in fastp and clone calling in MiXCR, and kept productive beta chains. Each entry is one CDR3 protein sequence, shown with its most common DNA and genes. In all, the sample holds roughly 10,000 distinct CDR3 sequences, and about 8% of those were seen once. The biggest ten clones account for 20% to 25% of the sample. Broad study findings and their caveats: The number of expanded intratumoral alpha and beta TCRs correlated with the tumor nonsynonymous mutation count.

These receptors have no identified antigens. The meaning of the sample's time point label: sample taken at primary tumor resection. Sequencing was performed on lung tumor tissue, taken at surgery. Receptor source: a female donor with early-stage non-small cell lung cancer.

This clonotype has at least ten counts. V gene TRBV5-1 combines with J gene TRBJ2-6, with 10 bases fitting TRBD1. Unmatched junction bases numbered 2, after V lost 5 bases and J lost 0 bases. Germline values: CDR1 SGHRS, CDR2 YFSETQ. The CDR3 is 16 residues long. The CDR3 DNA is TGCGCCAGCAGGGGGACAGGGGACTCTGGGGCCAACGTCCTGACTTTC. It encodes CASRGTGDSGANVLTF.

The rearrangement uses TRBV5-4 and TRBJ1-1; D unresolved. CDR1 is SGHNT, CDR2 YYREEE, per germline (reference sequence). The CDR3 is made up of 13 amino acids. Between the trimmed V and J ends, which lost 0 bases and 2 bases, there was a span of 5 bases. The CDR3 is CASSLGSNTEAFF. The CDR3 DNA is TGTGCCAGCAGCTTGGGCAGCAACACTGAAGCTTTCTTT.

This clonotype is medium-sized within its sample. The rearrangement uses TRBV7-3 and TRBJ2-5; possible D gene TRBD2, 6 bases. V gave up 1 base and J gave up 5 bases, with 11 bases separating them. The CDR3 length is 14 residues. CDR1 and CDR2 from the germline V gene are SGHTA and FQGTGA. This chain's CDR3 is CASSLSGEVETQYF. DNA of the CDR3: TGTGCCAGCAGCTTAAGTGGGGAGGTGGAGACCCAGTACTTC.

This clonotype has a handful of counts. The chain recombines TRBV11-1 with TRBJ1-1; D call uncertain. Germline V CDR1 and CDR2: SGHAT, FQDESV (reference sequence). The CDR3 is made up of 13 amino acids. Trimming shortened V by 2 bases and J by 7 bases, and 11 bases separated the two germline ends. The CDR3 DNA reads TGTGCCAGCAGCTTAAAGGATAACTTTGAAGCTTTCTTT. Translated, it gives CASSLKDNFEAFF.

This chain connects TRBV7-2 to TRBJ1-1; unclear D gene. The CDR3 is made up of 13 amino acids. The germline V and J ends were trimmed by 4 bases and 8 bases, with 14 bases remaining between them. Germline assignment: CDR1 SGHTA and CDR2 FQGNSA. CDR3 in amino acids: CTSSSSGRIEAFF. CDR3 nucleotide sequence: TGTACCAGCAGCTCAAGTGGGAGGATAGAAGCTTTCTTT.

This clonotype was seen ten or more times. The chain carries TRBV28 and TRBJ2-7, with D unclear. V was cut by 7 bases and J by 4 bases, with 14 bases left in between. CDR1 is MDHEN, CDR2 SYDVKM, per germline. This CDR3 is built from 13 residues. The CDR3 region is CASIGPMHYEQYF. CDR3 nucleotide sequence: TGTGCCAGCATAGGCCCCATGCATTACGAGCAGTACTTC.

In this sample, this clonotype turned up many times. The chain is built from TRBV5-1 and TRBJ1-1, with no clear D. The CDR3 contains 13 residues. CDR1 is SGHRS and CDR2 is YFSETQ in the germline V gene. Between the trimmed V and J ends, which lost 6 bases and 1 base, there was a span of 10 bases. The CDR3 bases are TGCGCCAGCAAAATCTCCAAGAACACTGAAGCTTTCTTT. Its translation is CASKISKNTEAFF.

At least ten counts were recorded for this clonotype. This CDR3 is CASHPGQGFSGANVLTF. The DNA for the CDR3 is TGCGCCAGCCACCCTGGACAGGGATTCTCTGGGGCCAACGTCCTGACTTTC. This rearrangement joins TRBV5-1 to TRBJ2-6; the match to TRBD1 covers 8 bases. V dropped 7 bases and J dropped 0; count of bases not matched to a gene: 9. Germline CDR1 is SGHRS and CDR2 is YFSETQ. The CDR3 has 17 residues.

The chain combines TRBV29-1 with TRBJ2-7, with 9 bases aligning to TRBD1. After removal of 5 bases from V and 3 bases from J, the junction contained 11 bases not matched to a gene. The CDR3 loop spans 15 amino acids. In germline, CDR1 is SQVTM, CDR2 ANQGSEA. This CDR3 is CSVPSRDRVVYEQYF. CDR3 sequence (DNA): TGCAGCGTTCCGAGCCGGGACAGGGTTGTCTACGAGCAGTACTTC.

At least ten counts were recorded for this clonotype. The CDR3: CSAAPGTGSNQPQHF. The CDR3 coding sequence is TGCAGTGCAGCACCCGGGACAGGGTCCAATCAGCCCCAGCATTTT. This chain connects TRBV20-1 to TRBJ1-5, with 9 bases identical to TRBD1. Germline CDR1 is DFQATT and CDR2 is SNEGSKA (reference sequence). Losses at the gene ends were 6 bases for V and 3 bases for J; bases not matched to a gene: 9. The CDR3 consists of 15 residues.

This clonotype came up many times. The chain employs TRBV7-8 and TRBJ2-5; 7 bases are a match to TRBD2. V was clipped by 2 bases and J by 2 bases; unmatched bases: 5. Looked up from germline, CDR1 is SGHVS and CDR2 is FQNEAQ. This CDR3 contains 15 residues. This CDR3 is CASSLLAAPQETQYF. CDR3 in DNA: TGTGCCAGCAGCTTACTAGCGGCCCCTCAAGAGACCCAGTACTTC. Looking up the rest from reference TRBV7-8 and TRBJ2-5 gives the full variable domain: GAGVSQSPRYKVAKRGQDVALRCDPISGHVSLFWYQQALGQGPEFLTYFQNEAQLDKSGLPSDRFFAERPEGSVSTLKIQRTQQEDSAVYLCASSLLAAPQETQYFGPGTRLLVL.

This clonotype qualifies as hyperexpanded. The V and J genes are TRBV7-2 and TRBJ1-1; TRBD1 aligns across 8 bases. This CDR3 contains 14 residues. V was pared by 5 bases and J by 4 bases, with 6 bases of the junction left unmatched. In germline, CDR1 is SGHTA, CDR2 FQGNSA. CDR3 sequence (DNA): TGTGCCAGCAGCCTCGACAGGGGTCCCACTGAAGCTTTCTTT. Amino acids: CASSLDRGPTEAFF.

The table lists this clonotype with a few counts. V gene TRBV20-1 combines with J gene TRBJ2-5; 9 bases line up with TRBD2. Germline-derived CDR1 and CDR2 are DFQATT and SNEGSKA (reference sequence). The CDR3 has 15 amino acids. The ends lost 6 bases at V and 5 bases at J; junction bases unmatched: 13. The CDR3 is CSALTTSGFGETQYF. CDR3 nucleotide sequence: TGCAGTGCCTTAACGACTAGCGGCTTTGGGGAGACCCAGTACTTC.

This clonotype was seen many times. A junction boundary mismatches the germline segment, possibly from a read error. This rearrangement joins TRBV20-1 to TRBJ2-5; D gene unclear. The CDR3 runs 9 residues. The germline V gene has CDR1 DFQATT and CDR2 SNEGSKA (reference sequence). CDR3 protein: CSAGETQYF. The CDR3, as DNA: TGCAGTGCTGGAGAGACCCAGTACTTC.

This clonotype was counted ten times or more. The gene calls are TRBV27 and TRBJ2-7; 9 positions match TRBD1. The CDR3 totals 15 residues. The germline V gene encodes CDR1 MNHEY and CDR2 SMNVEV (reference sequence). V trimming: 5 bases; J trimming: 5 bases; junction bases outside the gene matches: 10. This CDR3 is CASSRSGQGRNEQYF. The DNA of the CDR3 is TGTGCCAGCAGTCGCTCCGGACAGGGGAGAAACGAGCAGTACTTC.

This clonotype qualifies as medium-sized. The DNA for the CDR3 is TGTGCCAGCAGCCGCCGCCATGGCGGGGGCCTCAATGAGCAGTTCTTC. Translated, it gives CASSRRHGGGLNEQFF. The V gene is TRBV3-1, the J gene TRBJ2-1; a weak D match, TRBD2 (7 bases). Germline V gives CDR1 LGHDT, CDR2 YNNKEL (reference sequence). Between the trimmed V and J ends, which lost 4 bases and 6 bases, there was a span of 19 bases. This CDR3 contains 16 residues.

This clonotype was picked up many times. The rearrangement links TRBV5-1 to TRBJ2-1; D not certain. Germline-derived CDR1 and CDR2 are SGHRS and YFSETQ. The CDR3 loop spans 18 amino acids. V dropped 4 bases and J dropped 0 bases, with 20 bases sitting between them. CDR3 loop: CASSTPQRTDLSYNEQFF. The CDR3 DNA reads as TGCGCCAGCAGCACACCCCAAAGGACGGACCTCTCCTACAATGAGCAGTTCTTC. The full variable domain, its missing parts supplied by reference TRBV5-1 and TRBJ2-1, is KAGVTQTPRYLIKTRGQQVTLSCSPISGHRSVSWYQQTPGQGLQFLFEYFSETQRNKGNFPGRFSGRQFSNSRSEMNVSTLELGDSALYLCASSTPQRTDLSYNEQFFGPGTRLTVL.

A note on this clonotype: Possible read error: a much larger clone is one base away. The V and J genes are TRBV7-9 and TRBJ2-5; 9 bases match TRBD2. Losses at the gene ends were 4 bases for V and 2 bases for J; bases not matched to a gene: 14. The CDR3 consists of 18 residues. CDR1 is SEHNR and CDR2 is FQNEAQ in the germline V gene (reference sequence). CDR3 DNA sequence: TGTGCCAGCAGCTCACCACCTAGCGGGGAAACCTTTCAAGAGACCCAGTACTTC. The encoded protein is CASSSPPSGETFQETQYF. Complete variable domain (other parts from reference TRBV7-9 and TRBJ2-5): DTGVSQNPRHKITKRGQNVTFRCDPISEHNRLYWYRQTLGQGPEFLTYFQNEAQLEKSRLLSDRFSAERPKGSFSTLEIQRTEQGDSAMYLCASSSPPSGETFQETQYFGPGTRLLVL.

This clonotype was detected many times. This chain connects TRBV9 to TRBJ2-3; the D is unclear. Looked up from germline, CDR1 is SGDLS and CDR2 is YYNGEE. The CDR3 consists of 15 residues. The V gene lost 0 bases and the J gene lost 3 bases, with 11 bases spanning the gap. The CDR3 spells CASSVVGQNTDTQYF. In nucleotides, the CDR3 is TGTGCCAGCAGCGTAGTAGGGCAGAATACAGATACGCAGTATTTT.

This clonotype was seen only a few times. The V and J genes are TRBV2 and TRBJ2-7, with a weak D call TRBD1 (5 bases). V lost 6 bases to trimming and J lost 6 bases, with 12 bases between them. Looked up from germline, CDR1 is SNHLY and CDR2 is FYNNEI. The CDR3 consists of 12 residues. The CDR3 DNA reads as TGTGCCAGCAGCCTAGACAGACCCGAGCAGTACTTC. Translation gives CASSLDRPEQYF.